These 20 T cell receptor beta chains originate from one sample sequenced in a study of T-cell reconstitution after alpha-beta-depleted transplantation in children. Molecular barcoding with unique molecular identifiers was used for the TCRbeta library. TCRdb reprocessed the PCR reads with MiXCR, giving one entry per CDR3 protein. The profile shows around 800,000 distinct CDR3 sequences, around 15% of them singletons. The sequenced sample was PBMCs, mostly from graft donor cells, obtained 360 days after TCRalphabeta/CD19-depleted stem cell transplant. These receptor sequences come from a male patient aged 5 to 17 who had a stem cell transplant for acute lymphoblastic leukemia, so the T cells may come from the graft donor.

A few counts support this clonotype. The chain combines TRBV7-6 with TRBJ2-3; 9 bases align to TRBD1. Germline V gives CDR1 SGHVS, CDR2 FNYEAQ. The J segment lost 2 bases and the V segment lost 5 bases, leaving 8 bases of the junction unmatched. This CDR3 has 16 residues. CDR3 DNA: TGTGCCAGCAGCCCCGCGGGACAGGGATTCACAGATACGCAGTATTTT. Its protein product is CASSPAGQGFTDTQYF.

In its sample, this clonotype was seen a few times. The rearrangement links TRBV12-3 or TRBV12-4 to TRBJ2-7; 7 bases align to TRBD2. J lost 0 bases, V lost 4 bases, and 9 bases had no gene match. This CDR3 has 16 residues. The chain's CDR3 is CASSSGGRTSSYEQYF. The CDR3 DNA is TGTGCCAGCAGTTCGGGCGGCCGGACTAGCTCCTACGAGCAGTACTTC.

The chain has TRBV15 and TRBJ2-1, with TRBD1 matching over 7 bases. Per the germline V gene, CDR1 is LNHNV and CDR2 is YYDKDF (reference sequence). The CDR3 runs 15 residues. V was clipped by 5 bases and J by 4 bases; unmatched bases: 8. The CDR3 nucleotides read TGTGCCACCAGCGAACGGGGACAGTCTTACAATGAGCAGTTCTTC. Translated: CATSERGQSYNEQFF.

This clonotype was seen only a few times. This rearrangement joins TRBV12-3 or TRBV12-4 to TRBJ2-3; 9 nucleotides line up with TRBD2. With 7 bases clipped from V and 5 bases from J, the junction kept 7 bases outside the gene matches. The length of the CDR3 is 14 residues. Here the CDR3 reads CASKLAGVEDTQYF. The CDR3 DNA sequence: TGTGCCAGCAAACTAGCGGGCGTAGAAGATACGCAGTATTTT.

This chain joins TRBV6-5 and TRBJ2-7; 9 bases are shared with TRBD1. From germline, CDR1 is MNHEY and CDR2 SVGAGI. CDR3 size: 15 residues. Trimming took 1 base from V and 5 from J; bases not matched to a gene: 6. The CDR3 region is CASSYWGQGADEQYF. The DNA of the CDR3 is TGTGCCAGCAGTTACTGGGGACAGGGAGCGGACGAGCAGTACTTC.

The chain has TRBV7-6 and TRBJ2-5; no firm D call. This CDR3 has 14 amino acids. V was shortened by 7 bases and J by 0 bases, with 12 bases between the two germline ends. CDR1 is SGHVS and CDR2 is FNYEAQ in the germline V gene. The CDR3 here is CASNSHSYQETQYF. The CDR3 DNA is TGTGCCAGCAACAGCCATTCCTACCAAGAGACCCAGTACTTC.

The chain joins TRBV6-5 to TRBJ2-7, with D maybe TRBD1 (6 bases). Trimming left V 4 bases short and J 3 bases short, with 10 bases between. Germline CDR1 MNHEY, CDR2 SVGAGI. The CDR3 loop spans 13 amino acids. The chain's CDR3 is CASSFDRNYEQYF. The CDR3 bases are TGTGCCAGCAGTTTTGACAGGAACTACGAGCAGTACTTC.

As to this clonotype: At one end, the junction sequence differs from germline, possibly due to a read error. This chain joins TRBV7-2 and TRBJ2-7, with D possibly being TRBD2 (5 bases). Germline CDR1 SGHTA, CDR2 FQGNSA. This CDR3 contains 9 residues. Written as DNA, the CDR3 is TGTGCCAGCAGCCCGGAGAGGGAGTTC. Translating it yields CASSPEREF.

This clonotype occurred many times. The chain couples TRBV7-8 to TRBJ2-4; D is unresolved. Deletions cut 5 bases from V and 9 bases from J, with 8 bases between. This CDR3 spans 11 amino acids. CDR1 is SGHVS, CDR2 FQNEAQ, per germline. The CDR3 protein is CASSQVAIQYF. The CDR3 DNA reads as TGTGCCAGCAGCCAGGTCGCCATTCAGTACTTC. Together with reference TRBV7-8 and TRBJ2-4, the CDR3 gives the full variable domain: GAGVSQSPRYKVAKRGQDVALRCDPISGHVSLFWYQQALGQGPEFLTYFQNEAQLDKSGLPSDRFFAERPEGSVSTLKIQRTQQEDSAVYLCASSQVAIQYFGAGTRLSVL.

The chain links TRBV5-5 to TRBJ1-6, with 9 bases identical to TRBD1. This CDR3 region has 16 residues. The germline V gene has CDR1 SGHKS and CDR2 YYEKEE (reference sequence). J lost 7 bases, V lost 2 bases, and 7 bases had no gene match. CDR3 loop: CASSFPGQGLNSPLHF. The CDR3 DNA is TGTGCCAGCAGCTTCCCGGGACAGGGTTTGAATTCACCCCTCCACTTT.

This clonotype was recorded a few times. The DNA for the CDR3 is TGTGCCAGCAGTCCGTTGACAGGGGTAGTGGGACAGCCCCAGCATTTT. It specifies CASSPLTGVVGQPQHF. The chain recombines TRBV27 with TRBJ1-5, with 8 bases lining up with TRBD1. This CDR3 comprises 16 residues. The germline CDR1 and CDR2 sequences are MNHEY and SMNVEV (reference sequence). V was pared by 5 bases and J by 7 bases, with 13 bases of the junction left unmatched.

This clonotype came up a few times. The chain carries TRBV12-3 or TRBV12-4 and TRBJ2-7; D is ambiguous. This CDR3 comprises 13 residues. V lost 7 bases, J lost 5 bases, and 15 bases lay in between. The CDR3 region is CASTLLPANEQYF. The CDR3 bases are TGTGCCAGCACCCTCCTCCCAGCTAACGAGCAGTACTTC.

This clonotype was recorded at least ten times. The J gene is TRBJ2-3, the V gene TRBV12-3 or TRBV12-4; D remains unclear. The CDR3 sequence is 16 residues long. Trimming left V 5 bases short and J 0 bases short, with 15 bases between. CDR3 protein: CASSPLPIPSTDTQYF. In DNA form, the CDR3 reads TGTGCCAGCAGTCCCCTCCCTATCCCTAGCACAGATACGCAGTATTTT.

In this sample, this clonotype turned up a few times. V and J are TRBV7-2 and TRBJ2-3, with D unclear. This CDR3 is 16 amino acids long. Germline assignment: CDR1 SGHTA and CDR2 FQGNSA. Trimming left V 1 base short and J 1 base short, with 12 bases between. In nucleotides, the CDR3 is TGTGCCAGCAGCTTAGACTCCCTCTCCGGCACAGATACGCAGTATTTT. It translates to CASSLDSLSGTDTQYF. Full variable domain (remainder filled in from reference TRBV7-2 and TRBJ2-3): GAGVSQSPSNKVTEKGKDVELRCDPISGHTALYWYRQSLGQGLEFLIYFQGNSAPDKSGLPSDRFSAERTGGSVSTLTIQRTQQEDSAVYLCASSLDSLSGTDTQYFGPGTRLTVL.

The chain couples TRBV6-6 to TRBJ2-7, with D unclear. This CDR3 has 12 residues. Trimming cost V 2 bases and J 5 bases, with 7 bases left between them. The germline V gene encodes CDR1 MNHNY and CDR2 SVGAGI (reference sequence). The chain's CDR3 is CASSYPAHEQYF. DNA for the CDR3: TGTGCCAGCAGTTACCCAGCTCACGAGCAGTACTTC.

This clonotype was found a few times. V and J are TRBV11-1 and TRBJ1-6; a weak D match, TRBD1 (5 bases). CDR1 is SGHAT and CDR2 is FQDESV in the germline V gene (reference sequence). The CDR3 has 17 residues. V was trimmed by 4 bases and J by 7 bases, leaving 20 bases between them. CDR3 residues: CASSSSIVGNRNSPLHF. CDR3 in DNA: TGTGCCAGCAGCTCATCAATAGTCGGGAACAGGAATTCACCCCTCCACTTT.

The J gene is TRBJ2-1, the V gene TRBV29-1, with D possibly called TRBD1 or TRBD2 (5 bases each). The germline gives CDR1 SQVTM, CDR2 ANQGSEA. Trimming stripped 7 bases from V and 7 bases from J, with 23 bases between. This CDR3 comprises 15 residues. This CDR3 reads CSARRGDHLGNEQFF. The CDR3 region has the DNA TGCAGCGCGAGGCGAGGGGATCACCTAGGGAATGAGCAGTTCTTC.

This sequence joins TRBV10-1 and TRBJ2-1, with 9 bases lining up with TRBD1. Germline trimming cut 5 bases from V and 5 bases from J; bases unmatched to any gene: 4. The CDR3 is 14 residues long. Germline assignment: CDR1 WNHNN and CDR2 SYGVQD (reference sequence). CDR3 amino acids: CASSKWTGDNEQFF. The CDR3 nucleotides are TGCGCCAGCAGTAAGTGGACAGGGGACAATGAGCAGTTCTTC.

The chain employs TRBV4-1 and TRBJ2-7; TRBD2 matches 7 bases. V shed 3 bases, J shed 6 bases, and the junction held 17 bases outside the gene matches. Looked up from germline, CDR1 is MGHRA and CDR2 is YSYEKL. The CDR3 spans 17 residues. The CDR3, as DNA: TGCGCCAGCAGCCAGCCGGGACTAAAAAACTCCCGCACCGAGCAGTACTTC. This codes for CASSQPGLKNSRTEQYF.

The chain combines TRBV7-8 with TRBJ2-5; D not resolved. The CDR3 contains 17 residues. V lost 3 bases and J 4 bases, leaving 21 bases between the germline ends. The germline CDR1 and CDR2 sequences are SGHVS and FQNEAQ. CDR3 nucleotides: TGTGCCAGCAGCTTCCCCCGGCCTTTGACCCTAAGAGAGACCCAGTACTTC. Protein sequence: CASSFPRPLTLRETQYF.